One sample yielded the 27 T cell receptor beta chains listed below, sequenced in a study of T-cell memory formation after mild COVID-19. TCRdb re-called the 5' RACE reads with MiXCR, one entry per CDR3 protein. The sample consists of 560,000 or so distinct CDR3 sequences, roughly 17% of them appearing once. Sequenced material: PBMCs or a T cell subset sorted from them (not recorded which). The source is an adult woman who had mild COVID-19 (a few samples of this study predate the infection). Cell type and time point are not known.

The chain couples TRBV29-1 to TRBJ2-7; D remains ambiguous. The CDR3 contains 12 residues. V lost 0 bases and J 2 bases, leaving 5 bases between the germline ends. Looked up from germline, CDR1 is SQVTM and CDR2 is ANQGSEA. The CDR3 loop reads CSVEEGPYEQYF. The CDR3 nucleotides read TGCAGCGTTGAAGAGGGCCCCTACGAGCAGTACTTC.

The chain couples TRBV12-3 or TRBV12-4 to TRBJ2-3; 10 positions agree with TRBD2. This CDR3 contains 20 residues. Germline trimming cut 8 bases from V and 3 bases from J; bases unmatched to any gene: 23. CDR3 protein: CASPSPSGASGSVGTDTQYF. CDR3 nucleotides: TGTGCCAGCCCGTCCCCGTCAGGGGCTAGCGGGAGTGTGGGAACAGATACGCAGTATTTT.

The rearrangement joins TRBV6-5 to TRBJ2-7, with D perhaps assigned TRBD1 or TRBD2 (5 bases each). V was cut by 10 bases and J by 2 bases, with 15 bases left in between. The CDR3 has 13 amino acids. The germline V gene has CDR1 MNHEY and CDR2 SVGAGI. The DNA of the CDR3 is TGTGCCACACGGTGGGGGACGGCCTACGAGCAGTACTTC. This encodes CATRWGTAYEQYF.

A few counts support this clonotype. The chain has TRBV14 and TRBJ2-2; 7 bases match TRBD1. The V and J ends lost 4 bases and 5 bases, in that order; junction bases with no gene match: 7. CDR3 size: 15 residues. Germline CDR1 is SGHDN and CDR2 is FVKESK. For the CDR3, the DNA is TGTGCCAGCAGCCCAAACAGGGGAAGTACCGGGGAGCTGTTTTTT. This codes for CASSPNRGSTGELFF.

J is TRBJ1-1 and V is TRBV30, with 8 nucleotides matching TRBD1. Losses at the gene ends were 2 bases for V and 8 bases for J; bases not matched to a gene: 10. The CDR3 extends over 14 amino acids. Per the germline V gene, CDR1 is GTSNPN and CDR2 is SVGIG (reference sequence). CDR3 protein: CAWSPSRTGREAFF. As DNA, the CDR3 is TGTGCCTGGAGTCCCTCAAGGACAGGGAGAGAAGCTTTCTTT.

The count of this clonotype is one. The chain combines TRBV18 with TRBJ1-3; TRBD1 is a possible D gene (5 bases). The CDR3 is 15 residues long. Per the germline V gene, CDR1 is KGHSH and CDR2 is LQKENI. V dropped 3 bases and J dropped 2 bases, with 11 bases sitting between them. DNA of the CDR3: TGTGCCAGCTCACCCTTATCGGGACCTGGAAACACCATATATTTT. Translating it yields CASSPLSGPGNTIYF.

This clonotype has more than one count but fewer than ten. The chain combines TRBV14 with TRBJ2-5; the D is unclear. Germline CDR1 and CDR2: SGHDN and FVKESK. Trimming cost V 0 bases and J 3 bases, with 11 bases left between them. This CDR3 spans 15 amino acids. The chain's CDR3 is CASSQELDAEETQYF. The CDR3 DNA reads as TGTGCCAGCAGCCAAGAACTGGACGCGGAAGAGACCCAGTACTTC. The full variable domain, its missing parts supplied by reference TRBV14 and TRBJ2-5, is EAGVTQFPSHSVIEKGQTVTLRCDPISGHDNLYWYRRVMGKEIKFLLHFVKESKQDESGMPNNRFLAERTGGTYSTLKVQPAELEDSGVYFCASSQELDAEETQYFGPGTRLLVL.

CDR3 residues: CASSLYRGYPGELFF. In DNA form, the CDR3 reads TGTGCCAGCAGTTTATACAGAGGGTACCCCGGGGAGCTGTTTTTT. J is TRBJ2-2 and V is TRBV12-3 or TRBV12-4; TRBD2 is a possible D gene (5 bases). V was clipped by 2 bases and J by 6 bases, with 13 bases between them. This CDR3 comprises 15 residues.

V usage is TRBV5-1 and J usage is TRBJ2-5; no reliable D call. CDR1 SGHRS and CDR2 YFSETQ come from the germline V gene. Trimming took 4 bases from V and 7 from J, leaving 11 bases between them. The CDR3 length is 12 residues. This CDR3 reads CASSVDLGTQYF. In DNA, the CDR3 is TGCGCCAGCAGCGTTGACCTGGGGACCCAGTACTTC.

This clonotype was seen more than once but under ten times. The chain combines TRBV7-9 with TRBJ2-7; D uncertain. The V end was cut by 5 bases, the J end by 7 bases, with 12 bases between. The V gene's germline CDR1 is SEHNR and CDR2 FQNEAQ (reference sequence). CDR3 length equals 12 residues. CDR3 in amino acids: CASSMQTIEQYF. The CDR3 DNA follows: TGTGCCAGCAGCATGCAGACGATTGAGCAGTACTTC.

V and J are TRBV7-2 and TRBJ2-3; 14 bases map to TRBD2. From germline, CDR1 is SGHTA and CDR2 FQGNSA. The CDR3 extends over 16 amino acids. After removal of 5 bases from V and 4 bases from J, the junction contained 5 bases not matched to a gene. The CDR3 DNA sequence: TGTGCCAGCAGCCAACGGACTAGCGGGGGGCCAGATACGCAGTATTTT. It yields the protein CASSQRTSGGPDTQYF. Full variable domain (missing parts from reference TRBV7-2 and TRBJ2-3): GAGVSQSPSNKVTEKGKDVELRCDPISGHTALYWYRQSLGQGLEFLIYFQGNSAPDKSGLPSDRFSAERTGGSVSTLTIQRTQQEDSAVYLCASSQRTSGGPDTQYFGPGTRLTVL.

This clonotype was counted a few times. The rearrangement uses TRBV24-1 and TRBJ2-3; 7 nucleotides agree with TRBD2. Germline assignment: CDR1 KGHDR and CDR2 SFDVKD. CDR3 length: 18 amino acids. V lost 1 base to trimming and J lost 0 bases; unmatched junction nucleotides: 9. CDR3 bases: TGTGCCACCAGTGATTTACCAGCGGGGAAAAGTAGCACAGATACGCAGTATTTT. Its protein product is CATSDLPAGKSSTDTQYF.

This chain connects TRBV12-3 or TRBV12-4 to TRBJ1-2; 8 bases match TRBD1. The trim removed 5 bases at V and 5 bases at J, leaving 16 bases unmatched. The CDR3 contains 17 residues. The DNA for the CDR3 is TGTGCCAGCAGTGGAACCGAACGGACAGGGACCACATATGGCTACACCTTC. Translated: CASSGTERTGTTYGYTF.

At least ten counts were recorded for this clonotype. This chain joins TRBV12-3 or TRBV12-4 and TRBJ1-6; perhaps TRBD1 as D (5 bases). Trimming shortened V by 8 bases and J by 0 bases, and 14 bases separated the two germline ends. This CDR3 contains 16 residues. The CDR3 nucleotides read TGTGCCAGCGGCCACAGGCTATACTCCTATAATTCACCCCTCCACTTT. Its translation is CASGHRLYSYNSPLHF.

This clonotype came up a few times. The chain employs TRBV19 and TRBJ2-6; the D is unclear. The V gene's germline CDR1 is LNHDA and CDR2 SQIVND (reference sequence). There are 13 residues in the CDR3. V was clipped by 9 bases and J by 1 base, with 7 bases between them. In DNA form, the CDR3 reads TGTGCCAGCCGCACTTCTGGGGCCAACGTCCTGACTTTC. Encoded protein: CASRTSGANVLTF.

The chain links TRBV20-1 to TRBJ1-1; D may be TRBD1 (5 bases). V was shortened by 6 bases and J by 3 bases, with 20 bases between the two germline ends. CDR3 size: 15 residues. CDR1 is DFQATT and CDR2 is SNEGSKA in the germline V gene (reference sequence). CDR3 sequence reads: CSAPGRPLGHTEAFF. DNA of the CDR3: TGCAGTGCCCCCGGTAGGCCGCTGGGGCACACTGAAGCTTTCTTT.

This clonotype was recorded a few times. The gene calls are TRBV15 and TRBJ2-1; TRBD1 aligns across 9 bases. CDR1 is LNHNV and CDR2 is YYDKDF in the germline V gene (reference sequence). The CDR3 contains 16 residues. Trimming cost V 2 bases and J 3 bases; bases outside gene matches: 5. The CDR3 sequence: CATSRTPGQGYNEQFF. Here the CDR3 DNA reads TGTGCCACCAGCAGAACACCGGGACAGGGCTACAATGAGCAGTTCTTC. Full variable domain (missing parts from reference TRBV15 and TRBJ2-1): DAMVIQNPRYQVTQFGKPVTLSCSQTLNHNVMYWYQQKSSQAPKLLFHYYDKDFNNEADTPDNFQSRRPNTSFCFLDIRSPGLGDTAMYLCATSRTPGQGYNEQFFGPGTRLTVL.

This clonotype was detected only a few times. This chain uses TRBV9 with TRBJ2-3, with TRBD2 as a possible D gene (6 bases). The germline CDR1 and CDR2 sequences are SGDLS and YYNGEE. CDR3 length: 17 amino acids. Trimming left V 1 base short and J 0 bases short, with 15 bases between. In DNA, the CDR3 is TGTGCCAGCAGCGTAAAATATAGCGGATTTAGCACAGATACGCAGTATTTT. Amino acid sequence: CASSVKYSGFSTDTQYF.

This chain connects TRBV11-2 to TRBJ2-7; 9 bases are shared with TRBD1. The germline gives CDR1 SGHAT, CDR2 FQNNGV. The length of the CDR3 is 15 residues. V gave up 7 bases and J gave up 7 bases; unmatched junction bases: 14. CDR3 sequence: CASKTGTGPLREQYF. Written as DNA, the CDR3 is TGTGCCAGCAAAACCGGGACAGGGCCCCTCCGGGAGCAGTACTTC.

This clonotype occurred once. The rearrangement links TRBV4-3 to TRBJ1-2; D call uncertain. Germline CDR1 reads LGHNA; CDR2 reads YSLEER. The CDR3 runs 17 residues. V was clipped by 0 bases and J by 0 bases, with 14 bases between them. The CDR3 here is CASSQDRATFANYGYTF. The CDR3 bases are TGCGCCAGCAGCCAAGATAGGGCAACCTTCGCTAACTATGGCTACACCTTC.

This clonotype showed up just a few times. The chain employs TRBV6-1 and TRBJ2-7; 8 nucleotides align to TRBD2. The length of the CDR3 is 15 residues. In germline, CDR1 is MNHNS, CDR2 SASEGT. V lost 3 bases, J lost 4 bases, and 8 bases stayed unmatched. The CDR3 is CASSDPTSAKYEQYF. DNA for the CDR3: TGTGCCAGCAGTGACCCGACTAGCGCCAAATACGAGCAGTACTTC.

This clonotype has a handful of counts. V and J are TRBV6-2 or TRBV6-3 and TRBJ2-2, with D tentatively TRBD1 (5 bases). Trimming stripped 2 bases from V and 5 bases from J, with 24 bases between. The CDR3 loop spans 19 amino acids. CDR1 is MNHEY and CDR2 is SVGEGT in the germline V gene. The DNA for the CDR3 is TGTGCCAGCAGTTACCGGGCCCTCCCCAGGGTTAGTTGGACCGGGGAGCTGTTTTTT. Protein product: CASSYRALPRVSWTGELFF.

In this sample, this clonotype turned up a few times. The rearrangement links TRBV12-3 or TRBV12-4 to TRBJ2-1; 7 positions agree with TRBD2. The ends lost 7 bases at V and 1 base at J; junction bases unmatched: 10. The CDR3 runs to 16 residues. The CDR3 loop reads CASIKRNGGSYNEQFF. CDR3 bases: TGTGCCAGCATAAAACGGAACGGGGGGTCCTACAATGAGCAGTTCTTC.

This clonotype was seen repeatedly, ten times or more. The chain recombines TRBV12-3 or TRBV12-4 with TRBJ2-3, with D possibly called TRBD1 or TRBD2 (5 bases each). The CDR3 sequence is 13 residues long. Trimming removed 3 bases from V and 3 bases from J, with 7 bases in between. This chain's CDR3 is CASSFEGTDTQYF. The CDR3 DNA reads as TGTGCCAGCAGTTTCGAGGGGACAGATACGCAGTATTTT.

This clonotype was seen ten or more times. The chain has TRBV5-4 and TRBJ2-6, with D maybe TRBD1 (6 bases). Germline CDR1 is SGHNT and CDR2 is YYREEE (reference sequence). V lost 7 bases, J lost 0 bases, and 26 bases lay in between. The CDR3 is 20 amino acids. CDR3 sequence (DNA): TGTGCCAGCCGAAGTGGAATGGGGGCCGGTCTGAGCTCTGGGGCCAACGTCCTGACTTTC. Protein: CASRSGMGAGLSSGANVLTF.

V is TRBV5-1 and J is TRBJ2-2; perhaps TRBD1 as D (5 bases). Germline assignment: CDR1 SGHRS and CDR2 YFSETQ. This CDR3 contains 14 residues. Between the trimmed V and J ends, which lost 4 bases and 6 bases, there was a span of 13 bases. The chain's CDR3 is CASSMSVGAGELFF. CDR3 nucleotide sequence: TGCGCCAGCAGCATGTCAGTAGGGGCCGGGGAGCTGTTTTTT.

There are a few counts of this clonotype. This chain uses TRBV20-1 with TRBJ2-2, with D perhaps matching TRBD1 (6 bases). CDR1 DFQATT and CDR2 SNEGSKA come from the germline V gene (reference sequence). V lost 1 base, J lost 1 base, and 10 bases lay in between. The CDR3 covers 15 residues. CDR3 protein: CSARVRGQNTGELFF. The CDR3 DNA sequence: TGCAGTGCTAGAGTTAGGGGACAGAACACCGGGGAGCTGTTTTTT.